A single sample gave rise to the 27 T cell receptor beta chains below, sequenced in a study of shared clonotypes between healthy human individuals. Clones were read by immunoSEQ multiplex PCR, and TCRdb kept only the in-frame ones, dropping some. The data hold 850,000 to 1,200,000 clones, with roughly 75% observed a single time. The sequenced sample was memory CD4+ T cells sorted from blood. Documented subset: CD45RA-negative fraction. These receptors were taken from a man between 18 and 29 years old in good health.

Details on this clone: A far larger clone is only one base removed, so a read error is likely. This rearrangement joins TRBV2 to TRBJ2-7; 7 bases map to TRBD1. The CDR3 is 14 residues long. The trim removed 6 bases at V and 0 bases at J, leaving 5 bases unmatched. Germline CDR1 SNHLY, CDR2 FYNNEI. The CDR3 here is CASSLDRSSYEQYF. The CDR3 bases are TGTGCCAGCAGCCTGGACAGGAGCTCCTACGAGCAGTACTTC.

The chain joins TRBV15 to TRBJ1-1; 7 nucleotides line up with TRBD1. CDR3 length: 17 residues. The V and J ends lost 3 bases and 1 base, in that order; junction bases with no gene match: 11. The germline V gene has CDR1 LNHNV and CDR2 YYDKDF (reference sequence). CDR3 loop: CATSRAKRQGPNTEAFF. The CDR3 bases are TGTGCCACCAGCAGGGCGAAACGACAGGGCCCGAACACTGAAGCTTTCTTT.

This clone was recorded only once. The CDR3 is CASSQDHFSDTQYF. DNA for the CDR3: TGCGCCAGCAGCCAAGATCACTTTTCTGATACGCAGTATTTT. This chain links TRBV4-3 with TRBJ2-3; D is unclear. CDR3 length: 14 residues. The V and J ends lost 0 bases and 6 bases respectively, with 10 bases between them. Germline values: CDR1 LGHNA, CDR2 YSLEER.

This chain joins TRBV10-2 and TRBJ1-1; D unclear. The CDR3 length is 13 residues. V was clipped by 6 bases and J by 2 bases, with 10 bases between them. Germline CDR1 is WSHSY and CDR2 is SAAADI. The DNA for the CDR3 is TGCGCCAGCAGGGAAAATACTAACACTGAAGCTTTCTTT. Its protein is CASRENTNTEAFF.

This sequence joins TRBV19 and TRBJ1-5, with D hard to call. CDR3 length: 14 amino acids. Germline CDR1 and CDR2: LNHDA and SQIVND (reference sequence). V lost 1 base to trimming and J lost 0 bases, with 4 bases between them. CDR3 in amino acids: CASSIGVSNQPQHF. The CDR3 DNA sequence: TGTGCCAGTAGTATAGGGGTTAGCAATCAGCCCCAGCATTTT.

V gene TRBV19 combines with J gene TRBJ2-3; no clear D gene. This CDR3 comprises 11 residues. Germline lookup yields CDR1 LNHDA and CDR2 SQIVND (reference sequence). V lost 5 bases and J lost 2, with 2 bases in between. CDR3 amino acids: CASSVTDTQYF. The CDR3 bases are TGTGCCAGTAGTGTCACAGATACGCAGTATTTT. The variable domain in full, completed from reference TRBV19 and TRBJ2-3, reads DGGITQSPKYLFRKEGQNVTLSCEQNLNHDAMYWYRQDPGQGLRLIYYSQIVNDFQKGDIAEGYSVSREKKESFPLTVTSAQKNPTAFYLCASSVTDTQYFGPGTRLTVL.

This chain joins TRBV19 and TRBJ2-7; 8 bases align to TRBD1. The germline gives CDR1 LNHDA, CDR2 SQIVND (reference sequence). V lost 4 bases, J lost 1 base, and 6 bases stayed unmatched. CDR3 length: 15 residues. This CDR3 is CASSTQGQVSYEQYF. In nucleotides, the CDR3 is TGTGCCAGTAGTACCCAGGGACAGGTGTCCTACGAGCAGTACTTC.

The chain joins TRBV7-8 to TRBJ2-7; D may be TRBD2 (5 bases). The length of the CDR3 is 14 residues. Germline assignment: CDR1 SGHVS and CDR2 FQNEAQ. V lost 3 bases and J lost 1, with 10 bases in between. The CDR3 bases are TGTGCCAGCAGCTTTACAGAGGGATCCTACGAGCAGTACTTC. Encoded protein: CASSFTEGSYEQYF.

This clone was found a few times. The sample carries other DNA sequences with the same CDR3. The chain links TRBV18 to TRBJ1-1; D is perhaps TRBD1 (5 bases). CDR3 length: 14 amino acids. Looked up from germline, CDR1 is KGHSH and CDR2 is LQKENI. V shed 3 bases and J shed 2 bases, with 10 bases lying between them. This chain's CDR3 is CASSPGGGNTEAFF. CDR3 bases: TGTGCCAGCTCACCCGGTGGGGGTAACACTGAAGCTTTCTTT.

The chain couples TRBV11-3 to TRBJ2-1, with D possibly matching TRBD1 (6 bases). Germline CDR1 reads SGHNT; CDR2 reads YENEEA. V was cut by 9 bases and J by 3 bases, with 12 bases left in between. The CDR3 is 13 residues long. DNA for the CDR3: TGTGCCAGTGCTAGACAGGACTACAATGAGCAGTTCTTC. It translates to CASARQDYNEQFF.

The table lists this clone with many counts. The J gene is TRBJ2-3, the V gene TRBV5-1, with D perhaps matching TRBD1 (5 bases). Deletions cut 0 bases from V and 6 bases from J, with 11 bases between. The CDR3 length is 14 residues. Germline loops: CDR1 SGHRS, CDR2 YFSETQ. CDR3 region: CASSLEGAGDTQYF. The CDR3 DNA reads TGCGCCAGCAGCTTGGAAGGGGCAGGGGATACGCAGTATTTT.

Points on this clone: The sample contains more than one DNA sequence encoding this CDR3. V is TRBV2 and J is TRBJ1-2, with a possible D match to TRBD1 (5 bases). CDR1 and CDR2 from the germline V gene are SNHLY and FYNNEI. The CDR3 extends over 13 amino acids. Trimming stripped 3 bases from V and 2 bases from J, with 7 bases between. CDR3 region: CASSEGRNYGYTF. The CDR3 DNA is TGTGCCAGCAGTGAGGGACGGAACTATGGCTACACCTTC.

This rearrangement joins TRBV2 to TRBJ1-5; 10 nucleotides agree with TRBD1. The CDR3 loop spans 15 amino acids. CDR1 SNHLY and CDR2 FYNNEI come from the germline V gene. V shed 3 bases and J 3 bases; nucleotides not matched to a gene: 2. The DNA for the CDR3 is TGTGCCAGCAGTGACGGGACAGGGGTCAATCAGCCCCAGCATTTT. Amino acid sequence: CASSDGTGVNQPQHF.

This clone was counted a few times. V and J are TRBV10-3 and TRBJ2-7; D may correspond to TRBD1 or TRBD2 (7 bases each). There are 13 residues in the CDR3. V lost 10 bases and J lost 2, with 15 bases in between. Germline V gives CDR1 ENHRY, CDR2 SYGVKD. CDR3 amino acids: CATRGGQPYEQYF. In DNA, the CDR3 is TGTGCCACTCGCGGGGGACAGCCCTACGAGCAGTACTTC.

This chain links TRBV11-2 with TRBJ2-5, with 9 bases lining up with TRBD1. The DNA end is more similar to TRBJ2-7, so the J call may be wrong. This CDR3 is 14 amino acids long. Germline-derived CDR1 and CDR2 are SGHAT and FQNNGV. This CDR3 reads CASSLRTGEIEQYF. CDR3 DNA sequence: TGTGCCAGCAGCTTAAGGACAGGGGAAATCGAGCAGTACTTC.

This clone was observed a single time. V gene TRBV30 combines with J gene TRBJ2-4; D ambiguous. V was pared by 3 bases and J by 0 bases, with 9 bases between. There are 14 residues in the CDR3. The V gene's germline CDR1 is GTSNPN and CDR2 SVGIG (reference sequence). The chain's CDR3 is CAWRQSLAKNIQYF. CDR3 coding DNA: TGTGCCTGGAGACAAAGTCTAGCCAAAAACATTCAGTACTTC.

This chain's CDR3 is CASSLPTPAAGQYF. CDR3 in DNA: TGTGCCAGCAGCCTACCTACCCCTGCCGCCGGGCAGTATTTT. The chain is built from TRBV7-9 and TRBJ2-3; D call uncertain. The CDR3 is 14 residues long. Germline-derived CDR1 and CDR2 are SEHNR and FQNEAQ (reference sequence). Trimming took off 5 bases at V and 11 bases at J, with 20 bases between the two ends.

This clone occurred once. The chain has TRBV7-2 and TRBJ2-5; 15 bases align to TRBD2. The CDR3 spans 17 residues. CDR1 and CDR2 (germline): SGHTA, FQGNSA. J gave up 5 bases and V 4 bases, and 8 bases lay outside the gene matches. CDR3 nucleotide sequence: TGTGCCAGCAGCTGGATTGGACTAGCGGGAGGGCGGGAGACCCAGTACTTC. Translated: CASSWIGLAGGRETQYF. Together with reference TRBV7-2 and TRBJ2-5, the CDR3 gives the full variable domain: GAGVSQSPSNKVTEKGKDVELRCDPISGHTALYWYRQSLGQGLEFLIYFQGNSAPDKSGLPSDRFSAERTGGSVSTLTIQRTQQEDSAVYLCASSWIGLAGGRETQYFGPGTRLLVL.

The table lists this clone with a few counts. J is TRBJ2-6 and V is TRBV5-6; no clear D gene. V was clipped by 7 bases and J by 4 bases, with 9 bases between them. The CDR3 covers 13 residues. Germline V gene data show CDR1 as SGHDT and CDR2 as YYEEEE. CDR3 DNA: TGTGCCAGCTGGGTCAGGGGGGCCAACGTCCTGACTTTC. Its translation: CASWVRGANVLTF.

V gene TRBV11-2 combines with J gene TRBJ1-2, with TRBD1 identical over 7 bases. The ends lost 4 bases at V and 2 bases at J; junction bases unmatched: 10. Germline V gene lookup returns CDR1 SGHAT and CDR2 FQNNGV. This CDR3 is 16 amino acids long. In DNA form, the CDR3 reads TGTGCCAGCAGCTCTACTCGGACAGGAGAAAACTATGGCTACACCTTC. Its protein is CASSSTRTGENYGYTF.

V usage is TRBV6-6 and J usage is TRBJ2-7, with D possibly TRBD2 on 5 matching bases. There are 14 residues in the CDR3. V shed 5 bases and J shed 7 bases, with 18 bases lying between them. The germline CDR1 and CDR2 sequences are MNHNY and SVGAGI (reference sequence). The CDR3, as DNA: TGTGCCAGCAGTCTCACCGGACGGGCGGGTGAGCAGTACTTC. Its protein product is CASSLTGRAGEQYF.

The chain combines TRBV6-1 with TRBJ1-5; D uncertain. The CDR3 has 15 residues. Between the trimmed V and J ends, which lost 4 bases and 2 bases, there was a span of 12 bases. Looked up from germline, CDR1 is MNHNS and CDR2 is SASEGT. For the CDR3, the DNA is TGTGCCAGCAGTGTCCCGAGTGCGGGCAATCAGCCCCAGCATTTT. Amino acid sequence: CASSVPSAGNQPQHF.

The rearrangement links TRBV2 to TRBJ1-5; D is uncertain. Trimming removed 3 bases at V and 3 bases at J, with 15 bases between. The CDR3 is 16 amino acids. Germline V gene data show CDR1 as SNHLY and CDR2 as FYNNEI. The CDR3 nucleotides are TGTGCCAGCAGTGAGAACGGGGTATACGTCAATCAGCCCCAGCATTTT. It specifies CASSENGVYVNQPQHF.

J is TRBJ2-5 and V is TRBV5-1; 10 bases are shared with TRBD2. This CDR3 spans 18 amino acids. Germline CDR1 SGHRS, CDR2 YFSETQ. V trimming: 0 bases; J trimming: 2 bases; junction bases outside the gene matches: 10. The DNA for the CDR3 is TGCGCCAGCAGCTTGGAAGCTAGCGGGAGTCTCAAGCAAGAGACCCAGTACTTC. Translating it yields CASSLEASGSLKQETQYF.

This rearrangement joins TRBV7-9 to TRBJ2-7; perhaps TRBD2 as D (5 bases). This CDR3 has 14 amino acids. V lost 7 bases to trimming and J lost 7 bases, with 20 bases between them. CDR1 is SEHNR, CDR2 FQNEAQ, per germline (reference sequence). DNA for the CDR3: TGTGCCAGCAACCTCGGGTGGGGAACGGGGGAGCAGTACTTC. It yields the protein CASNLGWGTGEQYF.

This sequence joins TRBV30 and TRBJ2-7; D perhaps matches TRBD2 (7 bases). With 3 bases removed from V and 0 bases from J, the gap between germline ends came to 15 bases. The germline gives CDR1 GTSNPN, CDR2 SVGIG (reference sequence). The CDR3 sequence is 15 residues long. The CDR3 nucleotides read TGTGCCTGGAGGGGTTTAAGGGGGGGCTCCTACGAGCAGTACTTC. It translates to CAWRGLRGGSYEQYF.

A remark on this clone: Other DNA sequences of this sample code for an identical CDR3. The chain carries TRBV28 and TRBJ2-3; 10 nucleotides align to TRBD2. V was pared by 6 bases and J by 4 bases, with 4 bases of the junction left unmatched. This CDR3 has 14 residues. Germline-derived CDR1 and CDR2 are MDHEN and SYDVKM. The CDR3 loop is CASRSGGASDTQYF. Here the CDR3 DNA reads TGTGCCAGCAGAAGCGGGGGGGCCTCAGATACGCAGTATTTT.